This TCR beta chain was found in a study of shared clonotypes between healthy human individuals (TCRdb year 2020). For the wider study: Two women and a few men aged 18 to 49 years were included in the cohort. For each donor, CD4 naive and CD4 memory were each run on three plates, CD8 naive on two plates, and CD8 memory on one plate. The study deeply sequenced blood TCR repertoires of about five healthy adults to estimate repertoire size and the extent of clonotype sharing between individuals. To increase sequencing depth and limit assay-specific biases, different laboratories used diverse techniques to prepare libraries and sequence TCR repertoires. Per donor, leukapheresis produced somewhere between about 0.94 and 10 billion PBMCs. Overall study outcomes, separate from this receptor: Naive subsets generally had larger estimated clonotype richness than memory subsets. Incomplete sequencing was indicated by rarefaction of sorted-subset datasets, despite the large sequencing depth. Clonotypes shared by all four sorted-subset donors showed higher generation probabilities than non-shared clonotypes. Approximately 4.8% of naive CD4, 3.5% of naive CD8, 2.3% of memory CD4, and less than 0.45% of memory CD8 clonotypes were shared across several donors. The small number of donors limited the genetic and exposure-history diversity represented. Sampling was restricted to blood, and TCR repertoires in tissues likely differ from the TCR repertoires found in blood. Pairwise subsampling indicated that sequencing depth was expected to affect the degree of clonotype sharing among donors.

TCR CDR3 regions were amplified from genomic DNA by multiplex PCR using the deep immunoSEQ assay. Extracted genomic DNA from each cell subset was spread evenly across all wells of several immunoSEQ 96-well plates, with each plate serving as a replicate. For sorted subsets, each replicate PCR was loaded with approximately 190 ng genomic DNA, equivalent to approximately 27,000 T cell genomes. Purified libraries were quantified with a Qubit 3.0 fluorometer, sized on a Bioanalyzer 2100, and re-quantified with the KAPA Library Quantification kit. A separate single-read 150-cycle Illumina NextSeq 550 flow cell was used to sequence each immunoSEQ 96-well plate. Regarding the original processing steps: Because the immunoSEQ output held only junctional sequences and lacked quality scores, the filtering could not match the filtering applied to full-length reads. To assign V/J genes and CDR3, sequences were annotated against IMGT germline references using PyIR, a Python wrapper for IgBLAST v1.9. Reads were removed for weak V/J assignments (E-value above 1e-6), missing CDR3, stop codons, out-of-frame junctions, or ambiguous translated residues. V3J clonotypes were defined by identical inferred V gene, J gene, and CDR3 amino acid sequence. Percentage overlap between repertoires was calculated by dividing the number of shared unique clonotypes by the size of the smaller repertoire. Repertoire richness was assessed with RTK rarefaction, the Chao1 estimator, and Recon v2.1 estimates of unobserved clonotypes. Generation probabilities were computed with OLGA for all TCRbeta clonotypes obtained by the gDNA method from a handful of donors. TCRdb limited this immuneACCESS table to in-frame rearrangements with V and J called. A share of clones is missing; checked studies link under half to unresolved V genes, and the rest is unexplained. The D gene and trimming were derived from the DNA, and the V and J assignments and clone size from that table. The sample contains 1.5 million to 2.5 million clones, roughly 94% of them found a single time. 1.2% of the sample is taken by the ten largest.

Concerning this clone itself: The antigen it recognizes is unknown. Base qualities are not at hand, and no much larger clone is one base apart.

The trim is 1 base for V and 8 bases for J, with a gap of 21 bases between the germline ends. The cysteine opens and the phenylalanine closes a CDR3 of 16 amino acids. The entry retains the CDR3 DNA only, 48 bases that are in frame from base 1. The germline V gene supplies CDR1 SGHDT and CDR2 YYEEEE. For the CD8 naive samples, CD45RO-negative cells were positively selected for CCR7, yielding a CD45RA+CCR7+ population from which TemRA cells were excluded. Healthy HIV-negative adults with no recently reported acute infections or vaccinations were included as donors. Only Caucasian adults living in Nashville, Tennessee, USA were represented among the donors. Blood was collected by leukapheresis, and PBMCs were isolated by Ficoll-Histopaque density gradient centrifugation and then cryopreserved in liquid nitrogen vapor phase. Analytical flow cytometry was used to check the purity and quantity of each magnetically sorted T cell population. From each sorted fraction, genomic DNA was isolated and quantified by UV absorbance on a Nanodrop 2000c.

The sequence derives from a man aged 18 to 30 in good health. The sequencing input was naive CD8+ T cells sorted from blood. The cell subset or site tag for this specimen amounts to: CD45RA+CCR7+. This receptor chain uses TRBV5-6 and TRBJ1-2; matching of 5 bases hints at TRBD1 as the D gene. The sequence in DNA is TGTGCCAGCAGCTTGCAGCAGGGCGGCACTATGAGGGGCTACACCTTC. Its translation reads: CASSLQQGGTMRGYTF.